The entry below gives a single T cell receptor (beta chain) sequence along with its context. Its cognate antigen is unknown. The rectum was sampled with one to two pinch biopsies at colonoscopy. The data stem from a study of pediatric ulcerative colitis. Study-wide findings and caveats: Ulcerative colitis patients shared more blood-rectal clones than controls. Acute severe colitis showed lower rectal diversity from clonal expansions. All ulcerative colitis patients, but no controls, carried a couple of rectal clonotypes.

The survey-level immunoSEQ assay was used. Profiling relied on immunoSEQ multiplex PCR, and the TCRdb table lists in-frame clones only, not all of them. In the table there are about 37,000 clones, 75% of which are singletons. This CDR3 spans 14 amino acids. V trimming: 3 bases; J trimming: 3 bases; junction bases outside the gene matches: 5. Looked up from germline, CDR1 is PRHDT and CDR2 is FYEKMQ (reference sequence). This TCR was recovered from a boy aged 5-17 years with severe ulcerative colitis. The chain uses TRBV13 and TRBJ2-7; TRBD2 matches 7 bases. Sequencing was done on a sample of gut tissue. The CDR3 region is CASSFSGSRYEQYF. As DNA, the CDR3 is TGTGCCAGCAGCTTTAGCGGGTCCCGCTACGAGCAGTACTTC. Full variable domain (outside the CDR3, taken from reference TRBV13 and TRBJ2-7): AAGVIQSPRHLIKEKRETATLKCYPIPRHDTVYWYQQGPGQDPQFLISFYEKMQSDKGSIPDRFSAQQFSDYHSELNMSSLELGDSALYFCASSFSGSRYEQYFGPGTRLTVT.